The 23 T cell receptor beta chains in this list originate from one sample, sequenced in a study of Graves' ophthalmopathy and Graves' hyperthyroidism. RNA transcripts served as template for amplifying TCR beta CDR3 sequences. The authors performed first-round RT-PCR with HTBI primers and then a second-round multiplex PCR. TCRdb reanalysed the multiplex PCR reads using MiXCR and keeps one entry per CDR3 protein. The sample comprises roughly 1.1 million distinct CDR3 sequences, approximately 35% of which are singletons, and over 8.5% rests with the top ten. The sample consisted of peripheral blood or thyroid tissue (not recorded which). These receptors were obtained from an adult man with Graves' hyperthyroidism.

This clonotype was recorded at least ten times. The CDR3 bases are TGCAGTGCTAGAGTTATGGGGACAGTTTGGAACGAGCAGTACTTC. Translation: CSARVMGTVWNEQYF. The chain uses TRBV20-1 and TRBJ2-7; 7 positions match TRBD1. Germline CDR1 DFQATT, CDR2 SNEGSKA (reference sequence). The CDR3 has 15 amino acids. With V trimmed by 1 base and J by 5 bases, 11 bases remained unmatched.

The chain carries TRBV7-8 and TRBJ1-1; D unclear. CDR1 SGHVS and CDR2 FQNEAQ come from the germline V gene. This CDR3 is 13 amino acids long. CDR3: CARDARAGTEAFF. The CDR3 coding sequence is TGTGCTAGAGATGCTCGAGCGGGGACTGAAGCTTTCTTT. Looking up the rest from reference TRBV7-8 and TRBJ1-1 gives the full variable domain: GAGVSQSPRYKVAKRGQDVALRCDPISGHVSLFWYQQALGQGPEFLTYFQNEAQLDKSGLPSDRFFAERPEGSVSTLKIQRTQQEDSAVYLCARDARAGTEAFFGQGTRLTVV.

This clonotype was observed a few times. The chain carries TRBV9 and TRBJ2-2; D gene unclear. This CDR3 region has 14 residues. V dropped 2 bases and J dropped 9 bases, with 14 bases sitting between them. The germline V gene encodes CDR1 SGDLS and CDR2 YYNGEE. This CDR3 reads CASSVHWATRELFF. The CDR3 DNA sequence: TGTGCCAGCAGCGTTCACTGGGCAACTAGGGAGCTGTTTTTT.

With regard to this clonotype: This could be a read error, since a much larger clone is one nucleotide away. J is TRBJ1-6 and V is TRBV5-4; possible D gene TRBD1, 6 bases. The germline CDR1 and CDR2 sequences are SGHNT and YYREEE (reference sequence). This CDR3 spans 16 amino acids. V lost 4 bases and J 0 bases, leaving 11 bases between the germline ends. The CDR3 DNA reads TGTGCCAGCAGCCCGGACAGAAGCTCCTATAATTCACCCCTCCACTTT. Translated, it gives CASSPDRSSYNSPLHF.

The table lists this clonotype with many counts. The chain employs TRBV4-1 and TRBJ2-5; a possible D gene is TRBD1 (5 bases). Germline CDR1 reads MGHRA; CDR2 reads YSYEKL. V was shortened by 2 bases and J by 6 bases, with 7 bases between the two germline ends. CDR3 size: 12 residues. For the CDR3, the DNA is TGCGCCAGCAGCCAACCAGGGCAGACCCAGTACTTC. Encoded protein: CASSQPGQTQYF.

This clonotype was recorded at least ten times. The J gene is TRBJ1-5, the V gene TRBV6-5; 10 bases are a match to TRBD1. Per germline, CDR1 MNHEY and CDR2 SVGAGI. J was trimmed by 5 bases and V by 6 bases; bases with no gene match: 4. The CDR3 runs to 14 residues. This CDR3 is CASRPGQGYQPQHF. CDR3 coding DNA: TGTGCCAGCAGACCGGGACAGGGGTATCAGCCCCAGCATTTT.

V and J are TRBV7-8 and TRBJ2-7, with TRBD2 as a possible D gene (6 bases). The CDR3 has 15 amino acids. V shed 5 bases and J shed 3 bases, with 17 bases lying between them. Germline lookup yields CDR1 SGHVS and CDR2 FQNEAQ. CDR3 in DNA: TGTGCCAGCAGCCCGACGCTGGGACTCCGCTACGAGCAGTACTTC. Its translation: CASSPTLGLRYEQYF.

The rearrangement joins TRBV10-3 to TRBJ1-1, with TRBD1 matching over 10 bases. This CDR3 has 14 residues. J lost 3 bases, V lost 6 bases, and 4 bases had no gene match. Per germline, CDR1 ENHRY and CDR2 SYGVKD. Written as DNA, the CDR3 is TGTGCCATCAGGTCGGACAGGGGGGACACTGAAGCTTTCTTT. Its protein product is CAIRSDRGDTEAFF.

The chain carries TRBV30 and TRBJ2-7, with D hard to call. With 0 bases removed from V and 1 base from J, the gap between germline ends came to 10 bases. The germline V gene has CDR1 GTSNPN and CDR2 SVGIG (reference sequence). The CDR3 runs 14 residues. The CDR3 sequence is CAWSVGVNSYEQYF. CDR3 sequence (DNA): TGTGCCTGGAGTGTTGGGGTTAATTCCTACGAGCAGTACTTC.

This clonotype was detected many times. This chain joins TRBV19 and TRBJ1-1; D not resolved. Germline V CDR1 and CDR2: LNHDA, SQIVND (reference sequence). Deletions cut 5 bases from V and 7 bases from J, with 8 bases between. This CDR3 is built from 11 residues. The CDR3 spells CASSLPGEAFF. For the CDR3, the DNA is TGTGCCAGTAGTCTACCGGGTGAAGCTTTCTTT.

The chain has TRBV10-2 and TRBJ1-6, with 9 positions matching TRBD1. CDR1 is WSHSY and CDR2 is SAAADI in the germline V gene. Trimming removed 3 bases from V and 5 bases from J; junction bases left unmatched: 5. The CDR3 loop spans 16 amino acids. Written as DNA, the CDR3 is TGCGCCAGCAGTGACTCACAGGGGGCCGATAATTCACCCCTCCACTTT. Translating gives CASSDSQGADNSPLHF.

In its sample, this clonotype was seen many times. The chain carries TRBV25-1 and TRBJ1-4; D is undetermined. The CDR3 is 14 amino acids. Germline V lookup: CDR1 MGHDK, CDR2 SYGVNS. V lost 6 bases and J lost 8, with 16 bases in between. The CDR3 DNA reads TGTGCCAGCAGGAAGCGGGGAGTCGAGGAAAAACTGTTTTTT. It translates to CASRKRGVEEKLFF.

A note on this clonotype: A much larger clone lies a single base off, so this may be a read error. This chain joins TRBV5-4 and TRBJ2-7; D gene uncertain. Germline V gene lookup returns CDR1 SGHNT and CDR2 YYREEE (reference sequence). The CDR3 totals 14 residues. CDR3 amino acids: CASSLADRSFEQYF. As DNA, the CDR3 is TGTGCCAGCAGCTTGGCGGACCGCTCCTTCGAGCAGTACTTC. Full variable domain (outside the CDR3, taken from reference TRBV5-4 and TRBJ2-7): ETGVTQSPTHLIKTRGQQVTLRCSSQSGHNTVSWYQQALGQGPQFIFQYYREEENGRGNFPPRFSGLQFPNYSSELNVNALELDDSALYLCASSLADRSFEQYFGPGTRLTVT.

The rearrangement joins TRBV19 to TRBJ2-5; D might be TRBD2 (6 bases). Germline V lookup: CDR1 LNHDA, CDR2 SQIVND (reference sequence). Trimming took off 7 bases at V and 3 bases at J, with 15 bases between the two ends. The CDR3 consists of 14 residues. CDR3 bases: TGTGCCAGTAAGGGGATGGGGGGAAAAGAGACCCAGTACTTC. Residues: CASKGMGGKETQYF.

This clonotype was seen a single time. CDR3 in DNA: TGTGCCAGCGTTGAACAGGGGCACACCGGGGAGCTGTTTTTT. Protein: CASVEQGHTGELFF. The chain combines TRBV25-1 with TRBJ2-2; 7 positions match TRBD1. Germline CDR1 is MGHDK and CDR2 is SYGVNS. J was trimmed by 3 bases and V by 8 bases; bases with no gene match: 6. CDR3 size: 14 residues.

J is TRBJ2-2 and V is TRBV20-1; 12 nucleotides line up with TRBD1. Germline V CDR1 and CDR2: DFQATT, SNEGSKA (reference sequence). The V gene end was trimmed by 6 bases and the J gene end by 9 bases; junction bases not matched to a gene: 8. The CDR3 spans 14 residues. The CDR3 loop is CSAAGQGALRELFF. The CDR3, as DNA: TGCAGTGCGGCGGGACAGGGGGCACTCCGGGAGCTGTTTTTT.

This chain uses TRBV7-9 with TRBJ1-1; 9 bases match TRBD1. The CDR3 extends over 19 amino acids. Germline V gene data show CDR1 as SEHNR and CDR2 as FQNEAQ (reference sequence). J was trimmed by 3 bases and V by 2 bases; bases with no gene match: 16. The CDR3 nucleotides are TGTGCCAGCAGCTTACCAACAGGGGGCAGGGGGGTCATGCACACTGAAGCTTTCTTT. Translated, it gives CASSLPTGGRGVMHTEAFF. The variable domain in full, with the rest retrieved from reference TRBV7-9 and TRBJ1-1, is DTGVSQNPRHKITKRGQNVTFRCDPISEHNRLYWYRQTLGQGPEFLTYFQNEAQLEKSRLLSDRFSAERPKGSFSTLEIQRTEQGDSAMYLCASSLPTGGRGVMHTEAFFGQGTRLTVV.

This clonotype was recorded at least ten times. V usage is TRBV7-9 and J usage is TRBJ2-7; D might be TRBD1 (6 bases). Germline loops: CDR1 SEHNR, CDR2 FQNEAQ (reference sequence). The germline V and J ends were trimmed by 6 bases and 5 bases, with 11 bases remaining between them. This CDR3 is 12 amino acids long. The CDR3 spells CASRDSYHEQYF. The CDR3 DNA sequence: TGTGCCAGCAGGGACAGTTACCACGAGCAGTACTTC. The complete variable domain, with remaining parts taken from reference TRBV7-9 and TRBJ2-7, reads DTGVSQNPRHKITKRGQNVTFRCDPISEHNRLYWYRQTLGQGPEFLTYFQNEAQLEKSRLLSDRFSAERPKGSFSTLEIQRTEQGDSAMYLCASRDSYHEQYFGPGTRLTVT.

This clonotype was seen at least ten times. The chain recombines TRBV12-3 or TRBV12-4 with TRBJ1-3, with unresolved D. CDR3 size: 13 residues. Trimming removed 6 bases from V and 2 bases from J, with 8 bases in between. The CDR3 loop reads CASRSMAGNTIYF. Written as DNA, the CDR3 is TGTGCCAGCAGGTCGATGGCTGGAAACACCATATATTTT.

The V gene is TRBV7-8, the J gene TRBJ1-3; D is ambiguous. The germline V gene encodes CDR1 SGHVS and CDR2 FQNEAQ. Deletions cut 5 bases from V and 0 bases from J, with 14 bases between. The CDR3 loop spans 16 amino acids. CDR3 amino acids: CASSPAGTSSGNTIYF. Here the CDR3 DNA reads TGTGCCAGCAGCCCAGCCGGAACGAGCTCTGGAAACACCATATATTTT.

Points on this clonotype: It may be a read error: a sequence one base away is much more abundant. The CDR3 end shows no conserved phenylalanine or tryptophan, and so a read error is likely. V gene TRBV7-9 combines with J gene TRBJ1-1, with 7 bases identical to TRBD1. The CDR3 covers 13 residues. With V trimmed by 2 bases and J by 5 bases, 2 bases remained unmatched. The germline CDR1 and CDR2 sequences are SEHNR and FQNEAQ (reference sequence). The CDR3 is CASSLIQGTEAFV. The CDR3 DNA reads as TGTGCCAGCAGCTTAATACAGGGGACTGAAGCTTTCGTT.

The rearrangement joins TRBV10-3 to TRBJ1-6; D is undetermined. CDR1 and CDR2 from the germline V gene are ENHRY and SYGVKD. The CDR3 sequence is 12 residues long. V was shortened by 10 bases and J by 10 bases, with 14 bases between the two germline ends. This CDR3 is CATWGTRSPLHF. Here the CDR3 DNA reads TGTGCCACCTGGGGAACGCGGTCACCCCTCCACTTT.

A few counts support this clonotype. It may be a read error: a sequence one base away is much more abundant. V usage is TRBV7-9 and J usage is TRBJ1-2, with D unclear. CDR1 SEHNR and CDR2 FQNEAQ come from the germline V gene (reference sequence). V gave up 7 bases and J gave up 8 bases, with 14 bases separating them. The CDR3 spans 12 residues. CDR3 region: CASTVPARGYTF. For the CDR3, the DNA is TGTGCCAGCACCGTCCCAGCCAGGGGCTACACCTTC.